These 3 T cell receptor beta chains were all obtained from the same sample, sequenced in a study of identical twins. TCRdb independently ran MiXCR on the 5' RACE reads; one entry per CDR3 protein. The table has hundreds of thousands of distinct CDR3 sequences, around 12% seen once. These data were also filed under a second study, of yellow fever vaccine responses in identical twins.

Sequencing was done on a sample of PBMCs. The receptors come from a woman under 30 in good health.

This clonotype has ten or more counts. The V gene is TRBV12-3 or TRBV12-4, the J gene TRBJ1-1; tentative D call: TRBD1 (5 bases). V dropped 8 bases and J dropped 1 base, with 17 bases sitting between them. The length of the CDR3 is 15 residues. Here the CDR3 DNA reads TGTGCCAGCTATTGGGGCGGATTGACGAACACTGAAGCTTTCTTT. Residues: CASYWGGLTNTEAFF.

V is TRBV15 and J is TRBJ1-2; 7 bases agree with TRBD1. The V and J ends lost 4 bases and 8 bases, in that order; junction bases with no gene match: 7. CDR3 size: 13 residues. Looked up from germline, CDR1 is LNHNV and CDR2 is YYDKDF (reference sequence). CDR3 bases: TGTGCCACCAGCATCGACAGGGTGGGAGGCTACACCTTC. Its protein product is CATSIDRVGGYTF.

The table lists this clonotype with a few counts. The V gene is TRBV4-2, the J gene TRBJ2-7, with D perhaps TRBD2 (5 bases). Trimming pared 0 bases from V and 4 bases from J, leaving 13 bases between. This CDR3 is 15 amino acids long. Germline V gives CDR1 LGHNA, CDR2 YNFKEQ. CDR3 residues: CASSQDRGPLYEQYV. The CDR3 DNA follows: TGTGCCAGCAGCCAAGATCGCGGGCCCCTTTACGAGCAGTACGTC.